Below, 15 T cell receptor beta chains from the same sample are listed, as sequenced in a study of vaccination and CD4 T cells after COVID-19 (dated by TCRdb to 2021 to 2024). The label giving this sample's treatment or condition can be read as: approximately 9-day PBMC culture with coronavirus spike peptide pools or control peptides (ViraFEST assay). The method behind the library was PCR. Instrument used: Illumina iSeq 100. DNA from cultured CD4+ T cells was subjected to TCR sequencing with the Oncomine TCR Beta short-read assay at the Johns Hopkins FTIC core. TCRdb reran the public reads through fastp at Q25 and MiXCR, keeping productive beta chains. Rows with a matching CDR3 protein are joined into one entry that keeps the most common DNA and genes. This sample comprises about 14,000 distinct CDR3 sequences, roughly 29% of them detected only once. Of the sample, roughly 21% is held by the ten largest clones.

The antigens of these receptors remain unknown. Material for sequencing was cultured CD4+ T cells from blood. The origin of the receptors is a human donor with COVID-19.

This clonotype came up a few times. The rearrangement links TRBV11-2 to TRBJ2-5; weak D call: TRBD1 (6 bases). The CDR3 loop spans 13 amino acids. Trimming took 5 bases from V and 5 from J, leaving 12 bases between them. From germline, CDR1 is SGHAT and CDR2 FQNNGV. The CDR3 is CASSRDIRETQYF. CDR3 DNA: TGTGCCAGCAGCCGGGACATTCGGGAGACCCAGTACTTC.

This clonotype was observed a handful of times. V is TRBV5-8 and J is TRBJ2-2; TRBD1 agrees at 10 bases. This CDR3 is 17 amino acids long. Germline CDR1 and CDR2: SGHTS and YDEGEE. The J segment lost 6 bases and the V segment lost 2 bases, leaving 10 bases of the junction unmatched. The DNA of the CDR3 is TGTGCCAGCAGCTTTAGAGGGACAGGGGACCCATCCGGGGAGCTGTTTTTT. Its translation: CASSFRGTGDPSGELFF. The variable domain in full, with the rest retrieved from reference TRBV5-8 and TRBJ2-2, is EAGVTQSPTHLIKTRGQQATLRCSPISGHTSVYWYQQALGLGLQFLLWYDEGEERNRGNFPPRFSGRQFPNYSSELNVNALELEDSALYLCASSFRGTGDPSGELFFGEGSRLTVL.

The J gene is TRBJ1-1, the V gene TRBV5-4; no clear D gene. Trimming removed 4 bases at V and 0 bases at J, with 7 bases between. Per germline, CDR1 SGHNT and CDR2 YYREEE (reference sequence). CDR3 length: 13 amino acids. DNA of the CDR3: TGTGCCAGCAGCCCGCAATTGAACACTGAAGCTTTCTTT. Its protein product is CASSPQLNTEAFF.

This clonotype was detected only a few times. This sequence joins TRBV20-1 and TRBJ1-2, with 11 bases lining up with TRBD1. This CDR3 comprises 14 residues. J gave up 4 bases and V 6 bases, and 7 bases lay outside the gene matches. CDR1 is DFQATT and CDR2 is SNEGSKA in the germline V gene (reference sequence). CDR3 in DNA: TGCAGTGCGAGGGACAGGGGGTCGTTCTATGGCTACACCTTC. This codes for CSARDRGSFYGYTF.

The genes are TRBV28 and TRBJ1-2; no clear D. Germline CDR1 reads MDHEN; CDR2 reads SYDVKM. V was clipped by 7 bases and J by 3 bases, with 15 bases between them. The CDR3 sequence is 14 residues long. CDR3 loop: CASTSLAGDYGYTF. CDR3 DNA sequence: TGTGCCAGCACCTCACTGGCTGGGGACTATGGCTACACCTTC.

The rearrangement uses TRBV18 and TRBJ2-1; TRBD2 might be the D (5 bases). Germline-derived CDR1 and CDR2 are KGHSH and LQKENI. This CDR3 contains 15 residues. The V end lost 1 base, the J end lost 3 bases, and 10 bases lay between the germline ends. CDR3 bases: TGTGCCAGCTCACCACTACGGGATTTCTACAATGAGCAGTTCTTC. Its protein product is CASSPLRDFYNEQFF.

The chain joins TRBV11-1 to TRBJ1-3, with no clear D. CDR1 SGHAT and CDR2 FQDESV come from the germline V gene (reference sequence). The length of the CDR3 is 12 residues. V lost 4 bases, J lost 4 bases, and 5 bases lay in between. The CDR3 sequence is CASSYKGNTIYF. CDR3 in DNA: TGTGCCAGCAGCTACAAAGGAAACACCATATATTTT.

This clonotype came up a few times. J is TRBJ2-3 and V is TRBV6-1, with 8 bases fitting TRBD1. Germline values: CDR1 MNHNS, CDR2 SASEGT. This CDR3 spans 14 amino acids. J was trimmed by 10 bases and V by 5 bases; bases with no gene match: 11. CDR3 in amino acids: CASSQPPGQGAQYF. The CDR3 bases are TGTGCCAGCAGTCAACCCCCAGGACAGGGCGCGCAGTATTTT.

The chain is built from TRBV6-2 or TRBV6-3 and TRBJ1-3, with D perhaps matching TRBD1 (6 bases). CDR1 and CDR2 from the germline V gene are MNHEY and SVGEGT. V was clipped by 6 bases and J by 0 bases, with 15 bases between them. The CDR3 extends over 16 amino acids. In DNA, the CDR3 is TGTGCCAGCAGATCCGGGGGGACAATCTCTGGAAACACCATATATTTT. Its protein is CASRSGGTISGNTIYF.

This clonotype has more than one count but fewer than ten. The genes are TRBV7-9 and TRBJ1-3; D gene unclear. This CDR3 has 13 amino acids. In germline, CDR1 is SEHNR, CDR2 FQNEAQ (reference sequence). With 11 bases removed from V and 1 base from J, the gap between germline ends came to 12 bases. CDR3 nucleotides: TGTGCCCACGCCACGGGGTCTGGAAACACCATATATTTT. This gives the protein CAHATGSGNTIYF. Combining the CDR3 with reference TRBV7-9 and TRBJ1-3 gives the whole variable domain DTGVSQNPRHKITKRGQNVTFRCDPISEHNRLYWYRQTLGQGPEFLTYFQNEAQLEKSRLLSDRFSAERPKGSFSTLEIQRTEQGDSAMYLCAHATGSGNTIYFGEGSWLTVV.

This CDR3 reads CASRGTGGFQPQHF. The DNA of the CDR3 is TGTGCCAGCAGGGGGACAGGGGGCTTTCAGCCCCAGCATTTT. The V call is TRBV6-1, the J call TRBJ1-5, with 12 bases fitting TRBD1. CDR3 size: 14 residues. Trimming cost V 6 bases and J 6 bases; bases outside gene matches: 3. In germline, CDR1 is MNHNS, CDR2 SASEGT.

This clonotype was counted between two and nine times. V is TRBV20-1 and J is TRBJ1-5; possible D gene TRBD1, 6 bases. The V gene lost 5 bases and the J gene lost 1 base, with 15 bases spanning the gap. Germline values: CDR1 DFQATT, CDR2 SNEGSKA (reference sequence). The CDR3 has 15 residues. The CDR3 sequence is CSAFLLGQSNQPQHF. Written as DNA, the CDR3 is TGCAGTGCTTTTCTCCTTGGACAGAGCAATCAGCCCCAGCATTTT.

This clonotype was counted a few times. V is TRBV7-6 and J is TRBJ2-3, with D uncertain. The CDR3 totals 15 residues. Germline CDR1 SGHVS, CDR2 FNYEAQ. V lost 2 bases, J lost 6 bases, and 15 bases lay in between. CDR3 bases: TGTGCCAGCAGCTTACCGACCGGGTACATGGATACGCAGTATTTT. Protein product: CASSLPTGYMDTQYF.

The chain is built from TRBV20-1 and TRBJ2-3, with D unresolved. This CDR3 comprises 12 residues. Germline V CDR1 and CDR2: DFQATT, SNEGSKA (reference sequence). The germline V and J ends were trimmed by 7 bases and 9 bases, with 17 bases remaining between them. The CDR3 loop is CSGLPTVDTQYF. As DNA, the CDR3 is TGCAGTGGGTTACCGACCGTCGACACGCAGTATTTT.

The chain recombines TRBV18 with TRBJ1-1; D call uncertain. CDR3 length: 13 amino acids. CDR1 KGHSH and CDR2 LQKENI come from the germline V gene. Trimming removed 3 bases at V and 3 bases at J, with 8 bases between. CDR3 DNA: TGTGCCAGCTCACCCGGGATCCACACTGAAGCTTTCTTT. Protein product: CASSPGIHTEAFF. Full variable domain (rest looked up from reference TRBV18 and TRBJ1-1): NAGVMQNPRHLVRRRGQEARLRCSPMKGHSHVYWYRQLPEEGLKFMVYLQKENIIDESGMPKERFSAEFPKEGPSILRIQQVVRGDSAAYFCASSPGIHTEAFFGQGTRLTVV.